The clone carrying this TCR beta chain was counted once. The data were taken from a study of shared T cell receptors in the human thymus. Clones were sequenced by immunoSEQ multiplex PCR, and TCRdb holds only the in-frame ones, with some missing. Of approximately 580,000 clones in the sample, about four fifths were seen once. The same sample was also studied in work on human thymus T cells. That source adds: Donor material was obtained from healthy Finnish infants undergoing corrective surgery for congenital heart defects. Resections obtained during corrective heart surgery supplied the thymus tissue. Repertoires sampled from thymus and blood appeared biased in V and J gene usage. Overlap was high between thymic repertoires from unrelated individuals, as reported in related research.

This clonotype was sampled from a boy younger than two with a congenital heart defect. Sequences were obtained from thymocytes.

CDR3 in amino acids: CASSLEYGKGQAYEQYF. CDR3 DNA sequence: TGTGCCAGCAGCTTAGAGTATGGGAAGGGACAAGCCTACGAGCAGTACTTC. The chain links TRBV7-9 to TRBJ2-7; a weak D match, TRBD1 (6 bases). The CDR3 runs 17 residues. Germline CDR1 SEHNR, CDR2 FQNEAQ (reference sequence). V gave up 1 base and J gave up 2 bases, with 18 bases separating them.